Here is one T cell receptor beta chain with its context. The data were obtained in a study of OX40 agonist ivuxolimab in advanced cancers. Assay: immunoSEQ multiplex PCR; the TCRdb copy retains only in-frame clones and omits some. The table shows about 96,000 clones, with about 80% occurring only once. The TCR comes from an adult with an advanced solid tumor such as melanoma, head and neck, liver or kidney cancer. The material was CD4+ or CD8+ T cells sorted from blood, obtained in a trial of the OX40 agonist ivuxolimab.

CDR3 sequence (DNA): TGTGCCAGCAGCTTAGAGCCCTTTGGGGACATCCTTGCAACTAATGAAAAACTGTTTTTT. As protein: CASSLEPFGDILATNEKLFF. This chain links TRBV7-8 with TRBJ1-4; D may be TRBD1 (6 bases). V was pared by 1 base and J by 0 bases, with 21 bases between. This CDR3 has 20 residues. Germline CDR1 and CDR2: SGHVS and FQNEAQ.